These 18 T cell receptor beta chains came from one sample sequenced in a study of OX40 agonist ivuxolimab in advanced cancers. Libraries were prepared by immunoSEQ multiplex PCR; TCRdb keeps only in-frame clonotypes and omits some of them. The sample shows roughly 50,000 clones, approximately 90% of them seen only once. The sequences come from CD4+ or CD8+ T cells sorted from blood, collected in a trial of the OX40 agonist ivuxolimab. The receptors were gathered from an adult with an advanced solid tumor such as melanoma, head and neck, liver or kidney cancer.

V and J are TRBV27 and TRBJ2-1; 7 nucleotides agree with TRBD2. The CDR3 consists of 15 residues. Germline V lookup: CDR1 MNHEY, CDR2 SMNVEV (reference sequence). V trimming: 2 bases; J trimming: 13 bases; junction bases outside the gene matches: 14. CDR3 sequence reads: CASSLEGSGDRRQFF. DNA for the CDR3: TGTGCCAGCAGTTTAGAAGGCAGCGGGGACCGACGCCAGTTCTTC.

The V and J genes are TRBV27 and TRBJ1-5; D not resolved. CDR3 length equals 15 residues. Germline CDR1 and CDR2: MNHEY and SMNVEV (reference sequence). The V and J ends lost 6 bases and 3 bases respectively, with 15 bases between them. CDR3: CASSWAAGSNQPQHF. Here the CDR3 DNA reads TGTGCCAGCAGCTGGGCCGCGGGATCCAATCAGCCCCAGCATTTT.

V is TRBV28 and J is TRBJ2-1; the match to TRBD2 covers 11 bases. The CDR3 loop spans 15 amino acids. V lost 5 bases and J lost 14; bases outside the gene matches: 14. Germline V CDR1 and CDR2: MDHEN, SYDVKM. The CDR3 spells CASSQGTSGTEEEFF. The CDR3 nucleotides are TGTGCCAGCAGTCAGGGGACTAGCGGAACCGAGGAGGAGTTCTTC.

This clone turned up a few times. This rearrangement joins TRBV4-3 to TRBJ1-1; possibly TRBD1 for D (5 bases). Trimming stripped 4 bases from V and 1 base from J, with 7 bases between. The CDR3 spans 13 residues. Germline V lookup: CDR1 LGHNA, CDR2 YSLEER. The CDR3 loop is CASSPGQNTEAFF. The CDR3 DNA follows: TGCGCCAGCAGCCCCGGACAGAACACTGAAGCTTTCTTT.

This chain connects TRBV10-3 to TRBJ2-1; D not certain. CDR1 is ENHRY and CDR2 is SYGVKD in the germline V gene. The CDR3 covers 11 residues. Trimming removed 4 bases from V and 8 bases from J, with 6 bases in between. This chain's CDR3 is CAISAGHEQFF. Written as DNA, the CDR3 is TGTGCCATCAGTGCGGGCCATGAGCAGTTCTTC.

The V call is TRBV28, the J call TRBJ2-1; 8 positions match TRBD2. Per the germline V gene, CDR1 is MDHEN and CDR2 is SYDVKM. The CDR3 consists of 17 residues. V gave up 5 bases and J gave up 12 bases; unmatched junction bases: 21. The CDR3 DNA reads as TGTGCCAGCAGTGGAGGAACGACTAGCGCGATTTACAATTCGCAGTTCTTC. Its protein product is CASSGGTTSAIYNSQFF.

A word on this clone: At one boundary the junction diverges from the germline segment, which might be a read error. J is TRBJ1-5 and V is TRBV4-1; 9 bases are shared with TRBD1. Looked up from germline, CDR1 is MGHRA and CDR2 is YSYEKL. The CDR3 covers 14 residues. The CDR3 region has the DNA TGCGCCAGCAACCAAAATCCGGGACAGGGGCCCCAGCATTTT. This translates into CASNQNPGQGPQHF.

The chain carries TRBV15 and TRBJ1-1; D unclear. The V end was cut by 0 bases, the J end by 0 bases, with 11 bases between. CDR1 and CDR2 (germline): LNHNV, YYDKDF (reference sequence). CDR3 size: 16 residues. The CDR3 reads CATSRDGPVMNTEAFF. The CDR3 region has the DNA TGTGCCACCAGCAGAGATGGTCCTGTGATGAACACTGAAGCTTTCTTT.

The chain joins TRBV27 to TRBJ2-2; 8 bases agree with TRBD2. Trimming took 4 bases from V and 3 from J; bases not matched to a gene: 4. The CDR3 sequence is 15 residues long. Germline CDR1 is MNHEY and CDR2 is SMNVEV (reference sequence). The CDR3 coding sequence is TGTGCCAGCAGTTCCCGAGCGGGAGACACCGGGGAGCTGTTTTTT. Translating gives CASSSRAGDTGELFF.

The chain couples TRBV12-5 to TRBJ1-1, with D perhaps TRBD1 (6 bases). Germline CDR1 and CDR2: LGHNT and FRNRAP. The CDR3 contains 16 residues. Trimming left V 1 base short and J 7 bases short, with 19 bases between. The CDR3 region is CASGLASRGETGEAFF. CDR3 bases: TGTGCTAGTGGTTTGGCCTCAAGGGGGGAAACAGGTGAAGCTTTCTTT.

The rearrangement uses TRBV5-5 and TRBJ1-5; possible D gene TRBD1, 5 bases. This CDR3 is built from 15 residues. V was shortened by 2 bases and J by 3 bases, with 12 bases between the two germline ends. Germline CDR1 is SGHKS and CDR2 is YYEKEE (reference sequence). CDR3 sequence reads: CASSFLGADNQPQHF. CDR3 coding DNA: TGTGCCAGCAGCTTCCTAGGGGCCGACAATCAGCCCCAGCATTTT. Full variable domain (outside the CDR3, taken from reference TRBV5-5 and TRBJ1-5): DAGVTQSPTHLIKTRGQQVTLRCSPISGHKSVSWYQQVLGQGPQFIFQYYEKEERGRGNFPDRFSARQFPNYSSELNVNALLLGDSALYLCASSFLGADNQPQHFGDGTRLSIL.

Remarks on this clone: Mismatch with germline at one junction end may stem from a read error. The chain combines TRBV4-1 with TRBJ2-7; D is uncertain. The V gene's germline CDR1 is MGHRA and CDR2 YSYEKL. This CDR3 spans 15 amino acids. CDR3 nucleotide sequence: TGCGCCAGCAGCGAAGATGGGCAGTACCCATACGAGCAGTACTTC. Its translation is CASSEDGQYPYEQYF.

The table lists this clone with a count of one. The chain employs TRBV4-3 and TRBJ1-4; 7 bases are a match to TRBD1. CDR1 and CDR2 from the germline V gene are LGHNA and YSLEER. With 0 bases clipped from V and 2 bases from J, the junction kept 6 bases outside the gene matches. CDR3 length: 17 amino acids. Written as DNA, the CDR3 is TGCGCCAGCAGCCAAGAACAGGGGATTTCTACTAATGAAAAACTGTTTTTT. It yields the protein CASSQEQGISTNEKLFF.

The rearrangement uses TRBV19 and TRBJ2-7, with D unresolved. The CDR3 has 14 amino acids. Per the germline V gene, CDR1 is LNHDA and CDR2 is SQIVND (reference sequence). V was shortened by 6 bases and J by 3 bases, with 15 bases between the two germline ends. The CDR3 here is CASSHAMDGYEQYF. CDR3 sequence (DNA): TGTGCCAGTAGCCATGCCATGGACGGCTACGAGCAGTACTTC. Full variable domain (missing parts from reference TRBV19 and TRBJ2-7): DGGITQSPKYLFRKEGQNVTLSCEQNLNHDAMYWYRQDPGQGLRLIYYSQIVNDFQKGDIAEGYSVSREKKESFPLTVTSAQKNPTAFYLCASSHAMDGYEQYFGPGTRLTVT.

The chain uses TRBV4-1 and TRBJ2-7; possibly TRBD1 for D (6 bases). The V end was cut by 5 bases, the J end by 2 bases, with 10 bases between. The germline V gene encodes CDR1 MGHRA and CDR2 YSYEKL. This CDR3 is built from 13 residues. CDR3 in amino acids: CASSFDRTYEQYF. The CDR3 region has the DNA TGCGCCAGCAGCTTCGACAGGACCTACGAGCAGTACTTC.

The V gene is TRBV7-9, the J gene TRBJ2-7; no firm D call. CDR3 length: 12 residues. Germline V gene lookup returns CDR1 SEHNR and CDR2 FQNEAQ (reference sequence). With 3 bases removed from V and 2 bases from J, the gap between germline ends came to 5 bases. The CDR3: CASSLYTYEQYF. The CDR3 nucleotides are TGTGCCAGCAGCTTGTACACCTACGAGCAGTACTTC.

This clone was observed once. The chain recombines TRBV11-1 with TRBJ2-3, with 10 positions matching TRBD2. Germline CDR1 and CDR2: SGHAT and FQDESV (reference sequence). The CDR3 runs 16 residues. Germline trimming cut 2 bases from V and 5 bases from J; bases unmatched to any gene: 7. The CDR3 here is CASSLRLAGVGDTQYF. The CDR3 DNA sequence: TGTGCCAGCAGCTTAAGGCTAGCGGGAGTTGGAGATACGCAGTATTTT.

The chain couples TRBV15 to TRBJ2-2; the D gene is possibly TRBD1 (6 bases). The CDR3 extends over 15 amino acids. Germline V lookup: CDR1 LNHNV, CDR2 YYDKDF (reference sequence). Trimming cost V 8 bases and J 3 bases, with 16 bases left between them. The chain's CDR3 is CATLPGPGDTGELFF. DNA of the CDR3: TGTGCCACCCTCCCAGGGCCAGGGGACACCGGGGAGCTGTTTTTT.